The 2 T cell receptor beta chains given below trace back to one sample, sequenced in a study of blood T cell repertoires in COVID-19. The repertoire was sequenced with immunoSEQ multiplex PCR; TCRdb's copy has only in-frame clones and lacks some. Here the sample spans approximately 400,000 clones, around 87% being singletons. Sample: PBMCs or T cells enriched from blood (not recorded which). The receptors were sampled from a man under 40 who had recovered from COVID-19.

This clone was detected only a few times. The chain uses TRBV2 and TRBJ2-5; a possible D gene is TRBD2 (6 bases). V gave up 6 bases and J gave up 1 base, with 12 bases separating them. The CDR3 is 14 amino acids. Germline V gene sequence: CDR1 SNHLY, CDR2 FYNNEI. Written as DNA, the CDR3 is TGTGCCAGCAGAACGGGAGTCCCCCAAGAGACCCAGTACTTC. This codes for CASRTGVPQETQYF.

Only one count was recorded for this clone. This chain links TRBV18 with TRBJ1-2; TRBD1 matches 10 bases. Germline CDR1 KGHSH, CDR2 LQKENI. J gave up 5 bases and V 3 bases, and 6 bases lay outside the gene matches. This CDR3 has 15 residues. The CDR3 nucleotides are TGTGCCAGCTCACCCCAGGACAGGGGGGCATATGGCTACACCTTC. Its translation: CASSPQDRGAYGYTF.